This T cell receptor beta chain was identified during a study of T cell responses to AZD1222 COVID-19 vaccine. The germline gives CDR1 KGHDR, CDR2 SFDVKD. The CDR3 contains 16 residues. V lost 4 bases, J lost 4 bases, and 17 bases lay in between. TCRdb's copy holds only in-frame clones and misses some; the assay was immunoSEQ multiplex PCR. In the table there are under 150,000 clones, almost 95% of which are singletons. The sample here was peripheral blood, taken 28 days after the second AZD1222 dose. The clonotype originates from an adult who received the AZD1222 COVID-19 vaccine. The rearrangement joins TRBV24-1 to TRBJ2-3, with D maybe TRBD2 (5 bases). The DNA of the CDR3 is TGTGCCACCAGTGACCACACACTAGAAGCGGCAGATACGCAGTATTTT. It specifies CATSDHTLEAADTQYF.